This T cell receptor beta chain is drawn from a study of shared clonotypes between healthy human individuals (dated by TCRdb to the early 2020s). Study-level background: Three men and two women, aged 18 to 49 years, made up the cohort. For each donor, three plates each were used for CD4 naive and CD4 memory, two plates were used for CD8 naive, and one plate was used for CD8 memory. To estimate repertoire size and how much clonotype sharing occurs between individuals, the study deeply sequenced the blood TCR repertoires of roughly 5 healthy adults. To increase sequencing depth and limit assay-specific biases, TCR repertoire library preparation and sequencing were carried out by different laboratories using diverse techniques. Per donor, leukapheresis produced somewhere between about 0.8 and 9.5 billion PBMCs. What the study reported, not specific to this receptor: Because the study included a small number of donors, the genetic and exposure-history diversity represented was limited. Pairwise subsampling indicated that sequencing depth was expected to affect the degree of clonotype sharing among donors. Clonotypes shared by all four sorted-subset donors showed higher generation probabilities than non-shared clonotypes. Sampling was restricted to blood, and TCR repertoires in tissue are likely to differ from TCR repertoires in blood. Estimated clonotype richness was generally larger for naive than for memory subsets. Even with the large sequencing depth, rarefaction of the sorted-subset datasets indicated that sequencing was incomplete. Across a few donors, roughly 5% of naive CD4, roughly 3.4% of naive CD8, approximately 2.5% of memory CD4, and around 0.4% of memory CD8 clonotypes were shared.

As concerns this clone: The target of this receptor is not known. Qualities for individual bases were not recorded, and no much larger clone is one base off.

Healthy HIV-negative adults with no recently reported acute infections or vaccinations were included as donors. Only Caucasian adults living in Nashville, Tennessee, USA were represented among the donors. CD4+ T cells were enriched by magnetic negative selection, after which naive cells were positively selected on CD45RA and the negative fraction was taken as the memory subset. Blood was obtained by leukapheresis, after which PBMCs were separated by Ficoll-Histopaque density gradient centrifugation and cryopreserved in liquid nitrogen vapor phase. Purity and quantity of every magnetically sorted T cell population were checked by analytical flow cytometry. Genomic DNA was isolated from every sorted fraction and measured by UV absorbance on a Nanodrop 2000c. Spanning cysteine to phenylalanine, the CDR3 consists of 15 amino acids. This entry keeps only the CDR3 DNA: 45 bases, framed from base 1. From a lookup of the germline V gene, CDR1 and CDR2 are KGHSH and LQKENI. Trimmed from V: 0 bases; trimmed from J: 7 bases; junction bases lacking a gene match: 6.

Using the deep immunoSEQ assay, multiplex PCR amplified TCR CDR3 regions from genomic DNA. Extracted genomic DNA from each cell subset was spread evenly across all wells of several immunoSEQ 96-well plates, with each plate serving as a replicate. For sorted subsets, each replicate PCR was loaded with 200 to 250 ng genomic DNA, equivalent to about 33,000 T cell genomes. Purified libraries were measured with a Qubit 3.0 fluorometer, size-checked on a Bioanalyzer 2100, and measured again with the KAPA Library Quantification kit. Every immunoSEQ 96-well plate was sequenced on a separate single-read 150-cycle Illumina NextSeq 550 flow cell. The published analysis was carried out like this. Because the immunoSEQ output held only junctional sequences and lacked quality scores, the filtering could not match the filtering applied to full-length reads. Sequences were annotated with PyIR, a Python wrapper for IgBLAST v1.9, and V/J genes and CDR3 were assigned using IMGT germline references. Any read was removed if the V/J assignment was weak (E-value above 1e-6), the CDR3 was missing, or the read contained stop codons, out-of-frame junctions, or ambiguous translated residues. V3J clonotypes were defined as sequences sharing the same inferred V gene, J gene, and CDR3 amino acid sequence. Percentage overlap between repertoires was calculated by dividing the number of shared unique clonotypes by the size of the smaller repertoire. Three approaches were used to assess repertoire richness: RTK rarefaction, the Chao1 estimator, and Recon v2.1 estimates of unobserved clonotypes. Generation probabilities were computed with OLGA for all TCRbeta clonotypes obtained by the gDNA method from a few donors. This immuneACCESS table, as held by TCRdb, lists in-frame sequences with V and J called but not all clones. Of the missing ones, under half trace to an unresolved V gene in checked studies; the others have no known cause. V, J and clone size were drawn from that table, and D and trimming were deduced from the DNA. The sample profile shows approximately 2,000,000 clones; around 90% of them were found once. About 0.36% of the sample comes from the top ten.

This sequence originates from a man younger than 30 in good health. Some clones in this sample may be carry-over from other donors' samples. Here the chain combines TRBV18 and TRBJ1-1; 9 bases in the junction line up with TRBD1. Sequencing was performed on naive CD4+ T cells from PBMCs. According to the study, the label for this sample's cell subset or site signals: CD45RA+ positively selected. The bases read TGTGCCAGCTCACCACCTAGCACAGGGGGCGGTGAAGCTTTCTTT. Protein translation: CASSPPSTGGGEAFF.